The present T cell receptor beta chain was sequenced within a study of shared clonotypes between healthy human individuals. Overall study context: Per donor, three plates held CD4 naive cells, three held CD4 memory, two held CD8 naive and one held CD8 memory.

TCRdb's copy holds only in-frame clones and misses some; the assay was immunoSEQ multiplex PCR. The data show roughly 1,600,000 clones, around 98.5% seen once. The CDR3 sequence is 16 residues long. V lost 4 bases to trimming and J lost 1 base, with 14 bases between them. Germline V gene sequence: CDR1 KGHSH, CDR2 LQKENI. The rearrangement joins TRBV18 to TRBJ1-5; weak D call: TRBD1 (5 bases). The sequenced sample consisted of naive CD4+ T cells sorted from blood. The subset denotes: CD45RA+ positively selected. The sequence was obtained from a man aged 25-40 years in good health. The CDR3 reads CASSLKGLTSNQPQHF. The CDR3 coding sequence is TGTGCCAGCTCACTAAAGGGACTCACGAGCAATCAGCCCCAGCATTTT.